This entry features one T cell receptor (beta chain) sequence. Its target is not known. Unique molecular identifiers tagged the TCRbeta library. MiXCR, applied by TCRdb to the PCR reads, yields one record per CDR3 protein. The data hold hundreds of thousands of distinct CDR3 sequences, with roughly 23% observed a single time. This record belongs to a study of T-cell reconstitution after alpha-beta-depleted transplantation in children. The CDR3 contains 13 residues. Per the germline V gene, CDR1 is MNHNS and CDR2 is SASEGT. The germline V and J ends were trimmed by 4 bases and 6 bases, with 11 bases remaining between them. Study-level points and caveats: Several patients had high TCRbeta diversity at day 60; it came from surviving recipient T cells and thymic progenitors. It was reported that alpha-beta T cells came from several hundred expanded graft clones (about two months after transplant). T-cell counts and diversity were attributed mostly to newly produced T cells one year after transplant.

The sequencing used PBMCs, mostly from graft donor cells, collected 360 days after TCRalphabeta/CD19-depleted stem cell transplant. The TCR was taken from a boy in the first two years of life who had a stem cell transplant for acute myeloid leukemia, so the T cells may come from the graft donor. The chain couples TRBV6-1 to TRBJ2-3, with D perhaps TRBD2 (5 bases). This CDR3 is CASSGGPPDTQYF. The CDR3 nucleotides read TGTGCCAGCAGTGGCGGGCCCCCGGATACGCAGTATTTT.